This T cell receptor (beta chain) comes out of a study of T cells in localized non-small cell lung cancer. Repertoires were generated with immunoSEQ multiplex PCR, while TCRdb's copy carries only in-frame clones and drops some. The sample holds tens of thousands of clones, about 76% seen once. Study-wide findings and caveats: It was uninvolved adjacent lung that showed the highest T cell clonality, exceeding tumor.

This clone came up a few times. As yet, its antigen is unknown. The germline V and J ends were trimmed by 0 bases and 0 bases, with 4 bases remaining between them. Germline assignment: CDR1 SGHRS and CDR2 YFSETQ. The CDR3 spans 14 residues. The sequencing here drew on peripheral blood mononuclear cells, taken before any cancer treatment. The chain recombines TRBV5-1 with TRBJ1-3; D gene ambiguous. The receptor was isolated from a man aged 40-75 years with stage III lung adenocarcinoma. The CDR3 region is CASSLGDSGNTIYF. The CDR3 nucleotides read TGCGCCAGCAGCTTGGGGGACTCTGGAAACACCATATATTTT.